This T cell receptor beta chain was captured in a study of blood T cells in healthy people across ages. About 10 milliliters of peripheral blood were drawn from each donor into EDTA-treated tubes. Using a J-beta primer mix together with a sample-barcoded 5' primer, a second PCR was run for about 6 to 12 cycles. Via MiXCR, TCRdb re-called the 5' RACE reads, giving one row per CDR3 protein. The sample has around 940,000 distinct CDR3 sequences; 51% are singletons. The V gene lost 5 bases and the J gene lost 2 bases, with 10 bases spanning the gap. Germline V gene data show CDR1 as LNHNV and CDR2 as YYDKDF (reference sequence). The CDR3 is 15 amino acids.

The chain links TRBV15 to TRBJ2-6; no reliable D call. The sequenced material came from blood. The sequence was collected from a woman in her sixties in good health. The CDR3 DNA reads as TGTGCCACCAGCCCTCTAAGGGCTGGGGCCAACGTCCTGACTTTC. Amino acids: CATSPLRAGANVLTF.